One sample yielded the 17 T cell receptor beta chains listed below, sequenced in a study of cytomegalovirus exposure and HLA in healthy donors. PCR used 60 Vbeta primers and 13 Jbeta primers. Assay: immunoSEQ multiplex PCR; the TCRdb copy retains only in-frame clones and omits some. The sample includes roughly 100,000 clones, about 80% seen only once; the top ten take roughly 5.4%. The sample comprised PBMCs. All receptors come from a woman aged 18-30 years in good health and CMV-seropositive.

This clone was found a few times. This chain connects TRBV7-9 to TRBJ2-3; D gene ambiguous. From germline, CDR1 is SEHNR and CDR2 FQNEAQ (reference sequence). V gave up 1 base and J gave up 2 bases, with 10 bases separating them. The CDR3 extends over 15 amino acids. In nucleotides, the CDR3 is TGTGCCAGCAGCTTAGTATACGGTAACACAGATACGCAGTATTTT. This encodes CASSLVYGNTDTQYF.

On this clone itself: The junction does not match germline at one end; this may be a read error. The chain employs TRBV6-1 and TRBJ1-1; D unclear. Germline loops: CDR1 MNHNS, CDR2 SASEGT. This CDR3 spans 14 amino acids. CDR3 nucleotides: TGTGCCAGCAGTGAGGTTTGGACGGGAGGAGGGAGTATCTTT. This encodes CASSEVWTGGGSIF.

The sample holds a few counts of this clone. The chain recombines TRBV4-1 with TRBJ2-7, with D maybe TRBD2 (6 bases). Between the trimmed V and J ends, which lost 0 bases and 3 bases, there was a span of 15 bases. The length of the CDR3 is 16 residues. CDR1 is MGHRA and CDR2 is YSYEKL in the germline V gene. CDR3 sequence reads: CASSQDPSGSFYEQYF. CDR3 DNA sequence: TGCGCCAGCAGCCAAGACCCCTCCGGGAGCTTCTACGAGCAGTACTTC.

The genes are TRBV27 and TRBJ1-5; D is possibly TRBD1 (5 bases). V gave up 0 bases and J gave up 4 bases, with 10 bases separating them. Germline CDR1 MNHEY, CDR2 SMNVEV (reference sequence). The CDR3 runs 15 residues. CDR3 residues: CASSLSKDTNQPQHF. The CDR3 DNA follows: TGTGCCAGCAGTTTATCGAAGGACACAAATCAGCCCCAGCATTTT.

The chain carries TRBV4-1 and TRBJ2-2, with D perhaps matching TRBD1 (6 bases). CDR1 MGHRA and CDR2 YSYEKL come from the germline V gene. The V end lost 8 bases, the J end lost 3 bases, and 19 bases lay between the germline ends. This CDR3 comprises 16 residues. This CDR3 reads CASRTGLGLDTGELFF. CDR3 nucleotides: TGCGCCAGCCGCACAGGGCTGGGCCTCGACACCGGGGAGCTGTTTTTT.

The J gene is TRBJ2-7, the V gene TRBV19; TRBD1 agrees at 7 bases. V lost 3 bases to trimming and J lost 6 bases; unmatched junction nucleotides: 8. The CDR3 contains 14 residues. Germline loops: CDR1 LNHDA, CDR2 SQIVND (reference sequence). CDR3 amino acids: CASSISGQVFEQYF. The DNA of the CDR3 is TGTGCCAGTAGTATTTCAGGACAGGTCTTCGAGCAGTACTTC.

The genes are TRBV10-3 and TRBJ2-3; TRBD1 agrees at 8 bases. The CDR3 covers 14 residues. The V segment lost 2 bases and the J segment 4 bases; nucleotides outside the gene matches: 2. Per the germline V gene, CDR1 is ENHRY and CDR2 is SYGVKD. The CDR3 sequence is CAISELQGADTQYF. The DNA for the CDR3 is TGTGCCATCAGTGAGCTACAGGGGGCAGATACGCAGTATTTT.

V usage is TRBV30 and J usage is TRBJ1-4; TRBD1 might be the D (6 bases). The CDR3 runs 12 residues. The germline V gene encodes CDR1 GTSNPN and CDR2 SVGIG (reference sequence). V shed 7 bases and J shed 7 bases, with 13 bases lying between them. The CDR3 reads CAFHRAGEKLFF. CDR3 coding DNA: TGTGCCTTTCACAGGGCCGGTGAAAAACTGTTTTTT.

DNA for the CDR3: TGTGCCAGCAGCTTATCAGGATTGAACACTGAAGCTTTCTTT. Translating it yields CASSLSGLNTEAFF. The rearrangement joins TRBV7-3 to TRBJ1-1; the D is unclear. This CDR3 region has 14 residues. Germline CDR1 reads SGHTA; CDR2 reads FQGTGA. V was trimmed by 2 bases and J by 0 bases, leaving 7 bases between them.

V and J are TRBV5-8 and TRBJ1-2; D is possibly TRBD1 (6 bases). The CDR3 runs 15 residues. The germline V and J ends were trimmed by 0 bases and 4 bases, with 13 bases remaining between them. Germline V lookup: CDR1 SGHTS, CDR2 YDEGEE. The CDR3 bases are TGTGCCAGCAGCTTGGGAGGACAGCTAGCCTATGGCTACACCTTC. Its translation: CASSLGGQLAYGYTF.

The rearrangement links TRBV7-9 to TRBJ2-5, with 9 positions matching TRBD2. Per germline, CDR1 SEHNR and CDR2 FQNEAQ (reference sequence). The CDR3 loop spans 16 amino acids. With 1 base clipped from V and 4 bases from J, the junction kept 7 bases outside the gene matches. This CDR3 is CASSLGAGLATETQYF. CDR3 DNA: TGTGCCAGCAGCTTAGGTGCGGGACTAGCCACAGAGACCCAGTACTTC.

The chain is built from TRBV6-1 and TRBJ2-7, with TRBD2 identical over 10 bases. V gave up 1 base and J gave up 3 bases; unmatched junction bases: 6. From germline, CDR1 is MNHNS and CDR2 SASEGT. CDR3 length: 16 amino acids. For the CDR3, the DNA is TGTGCCAGCAGTGAAGACGAACTAGCGGGATTCTACGAGCAGTACTTC. It specifies CASSEDELAGFYEQYF.

The chain couples TRBV7-9 to TRBJ2-1; TRBD2 is a possible D gene (5 bases). This CDR3 spans 13 amino acids. V was trimmed by 3 bases and J by 4 bases, leaving 7 bases between them. Germline V gene data show CDR1 as SEHNR and CDR2 as FQNEAQ (reference sequence). Here the CDR3 reads CASSFGGYNEQFF. The CDR3 DNA reads TGTGCCAGCAGCTTCGGCGGGTACAATGAGCAGTTCTTC.

The chain employs TRBV7-9 and TRBJ1-5; 7 bases line up with TRBD1. CDR1 SEHNR and CDR2 FQNEAQ come from the germline V gene (reference sequence). This CDR3 contains 14 residues. V lost 5 bases and J lost 5; bases outside the gene matches: 6. CDR3 in DNA: TGTGCCAGCAGCCCGACAGGGCCCGATCAGCCCCAGCATTTT. This translates into CASSPTGPDQPQHF. Looking up the rest from reference TRBV7-9 and TRBJ1-5 gives the full variable domain: DTGVSQNPRHKITKRGQNVTFRCDPISEHNRLYWYRQTLGQGPEFLTYFQNEAQLEKSRLLSDRFSAERPKGSFSTLEIQRTEQGDSAMYLCASSPTGPDQPQHFGDGTRLSIL.

This clone appeared once. The rearrangement links TRBV6-1 to TRBJ1-1; a weak D match, TRBD1 (5 bases). V gave up 2 bases and J gave up 8 bases, with 18 bases separating them. Germline V gives CDR1 MNHNS, CDR2 SASEGT. CDR3 length equals 15 residues. The CDR3 DNA sequence: TGTGCCAGCAGTGAAATTTCGGCAGGGTGGTCCGAAGCTTTCTTT. This translates into CASSEISAGWSEAFF.

This clone was seen once. The gene calls are TRBV29-1 and TRBJ2-7, with TRBD2 as a possible D gene (6 bases). Per the germline V gene, CDR1 is SQVTM and CDR2 is ANQGSEA. Trimming removed 8 bases from V and 6 bases from J, with 14 bases in between. This CDR3 has 11 amino acids. CDR3 sequence (DNA): TGCAGCTCCCTGGGAGGCGGCGAGCAGTACTTC. Its protein product is CSSLGGGEQYF.

As concerns this clone: The same CDR3 arises from other DNA sequences in this sample as well. The rearrangement links TRBV28 to TRBJ2-7; D not resolved. V was pared by 2 bases and J by 1 base, with 6 bases between. The CDR3 has 13 residues. Germline assignment: CDR1 MDHEN and CDR2 SYDVKM. CDR3 DNA: TGTGCCAGCAGTTTAGGGCGATCCTACGAGCAGTACTTC. It is translated as CASSLGRSYEQYF.